The rows below give T cell receptor beta chains drawn from one sample of a study of cytomegalovirus exposure and HLA in healthy donors. The data were produced by immunoSEQ multiplex PCR, yet TCRdb's version contains in-frame clones alone and is incomplete. The table lists 95,000 to 120,000 clones, about four fifths of them singletons. Material: PBMCs. The receptors here all came from a woman under 30 in good health and CMV-seronegative. Each CDR3 is given with its conserved first and last residue. The D gene is left open where the match is weak. Clone sizes are given selectively: once, few, many, or a class where the clone is expanded.

j_gene	abundance	d_gene	v_gene	CDR3aa	CDR3nt
TRBJ1-5	NA	NA	TRBV5-6	CASSLGFEQPQHF	TGTGCCAGCAGCTTGGGTTTCGAGCAGCCCCAGCATTTT
TRBJ1-3	NA	NA	TRBV5-6	CASSLWLTGTGNTIYF	TGTGCCAGCAGCTTGTGGCTAACGGGAACTGGAAACACCATATATTTT
TRBJ2-2	NA	TRBD2	TRBV7-2	CASSPSIQRGITGELFF	TGTGCCAGCAGCCCCAGTATCCAGCGGGGGATCACCGGGGAGCTGTTTTTT
TRBJ1-1	NA	TRBD1	TRBV6-5	CASSLTGAISSEAFF	TGTGCCAGCAGTTTGACAGGGGCCATTTCCTCTGAAGCTTTCTTT
TRBJ2-7	once	TRBD1	TRBV11-1	CASTHPPGTGYHEQYF	TGTGCCAGCACCCACCCCCCCGGGACAGGGTACCACGAGCAGTACTTC
TRBJ2-3	NA	TRBD1	TRBV4-3	CASSQDDRTGADTQYF	TGCGCCAGCAGCCAAGATGACAGGACAGGGGCAGATACGCAGTATTTT
TRBJ2-3	NA	NA	TRBV28	CASSTSDTDTQYF	TGTGCCAGCAGTACGTCAGACACAGATACGCAGTATTTT
TRBJ1-4	NA	TRBD1	TRBV5-1	CASSLQGTGLEKLFF	TGCGCCAGCAGCCTCCAAGGGACAGGGCTTGAAAAACTGTTTTTT
TRBJ1-5	NA	NA	TRBV4-3	CASSQDLVQPRHF	TGCGCCAGCAGCCAAGATTTAGTACAGCCCCGGCATTTT
TRBJ1-2	NA	TRBD1	TRBV28	CASSFPGTGGPYWYGYTF	TGTGCCAGCAGTTTTCCCGGGACAGGGGGCCCTTATTGGTATGGCTACACCTTC
TRBJ2-2	NA	NA	TRBV14	CASSQRRTLNTGELFF	TGTGCCAGCAGCCAACGCAGGACTTTGAACACCGGGGAGCTGTTTTTT
TRBJ2-6	NA	TRBD2	TRBV5-5	CASSAGGGGANVLTF	TGTGCCAGCAGCGCGGGAGGCGGTGGGGCCAACGTCCTGACTTTC
TRBJ1-1	NA	TRBD1	TRBV7-2	CASRQTGTPEAFF	TGTGCCAGCAGGCAGACAGGGACCCCTGAAGCTTTCTTT
TRBJ1-2	NA	NA	TRBV5-5	CASSLEAGNYGYTF	TGTGCCAGCAGCTTGGAGGCAGGGAACTATGGCTACACCTTC
TRBJ1-1	NA	NA	TRBV9	CASSVAQRAGYTEAFF	TGTGCCAGCAGCGTAGCTCAGAGGGCGGGGTACACTGAAGCTTTCTTT
TRBJ1-5	NA	NA	TRBV7-9	CASSPSRQSNSNQPQHF	TGTGCCAGCAGCCCCTCTAGGCAGTCTAATAGCAATCAGCCCCAGCATTTT
TRBJ1-1	NA	NA	TRBV11-2	CASSPVRVNTEAFF	TGTGCCAGCAGCCCGGTCCGAGTTAACACTGAAGCTTTCTTT
TRBJ1-2	NA	NA	TRBV5-1	CASSLSQQTYGYTF	TGCGCCAGCAGCTTGTCACAGCAAACCTATGGCTACACCTTC
TRBJ1-2	NA	NA	TRBV7-9	CASSLASNYGYTF	TGTGCCAGCAGCTTAGCCTCTAACTATGGCTACACCTTC
TRBJ2-2	NA	TRBD2	TRBV28	CASSSGVAGETGELFF	TGTGCCAGCAGTTCCGGGGTAGCGGGAGAAACCGGGGAGCTGTTTTTT
TRBJ2-3	NA	NA	TRBV7-6	CASSLAYADTQYF	TGTGCCAGCAGCTTAGCGTATGCGGATACGCAGTATTTT
TRBJ1-1	NA	NA	TRBV7-2	CASSPGGKATEAFF	TGTGCCAGCAGCCCGGGAGGAAAGGCTACTGAAGCTTTCTTT
TRBJ2-1	NA	NA	TRBV20-1	CSARSVLEQFF	TGCAGTGCTAGATCAGTTTTAGAGCAGTTCTTC
TRBJ1-2	NA	NA	TRBV9	CASTPGGHPIVYTF	TGTGCCAGCACCCCTGGAGGGCATCCCATTGTCTACACCTTC
TRBJ2-3	NA	NA	TRBV27	CASTARPLSTDTQYF	TGTGCCAGCACAGCGAGACCCCTGAGCACAGATACGCAGTATTTT
TRBJ1-1	NA	TRBD1	TRBV11-3	CASSPGQAFGRNTEAFF	TGTGCCAGCAGCCCCGGACAGGCCTTTGGCCGGAACACTGAAGCTTTCTTT
TRBJ2-3	NA	NA	TRBV7-2	CASSLVVGESDTQYF	TGTGCCAGCAGCCTAGTGGTTGGGGAGTCAGATACGCAGTATTTT
TRBJ2-5	once	NA	TRBV7-2	CASSFGYPGETQYF	TGTGCCAGCAGCTTTGGATACCCGGGAGAGACCCAGTACTTC
TRBJ2-1	NA	TRBD1	TRBV11-3	CASSLDRAPSEQFF	TGTGCCAGCAGCTTGGACAGGGCCCCCAGTGAGCAGTTCTTC